The clone carrying this T cell receptor beta chain was recorded a few times. Within the sample, other DNA sequences also encode this same CDR3. Sequencing used immunoSEQ multiplex PCR; TCRdb keeps in-frame clones, though not all of them. The sample shows 120,000 to 150,000 clones, around 91% of them seen only once. The CDR3 consists of 14 residues. Germline CDR1 reads KGHDR; CDR2 reads SFDVKD. The junction had 0 bases not matched to a gene; V was cut back by 5 bases and J by 1 base. The data originate from a study of T cell responses to AZD1222 COVID-19 vaccine. The chain couples TRBV24-1 to TRBJ2-3, with 9 bases aligning to TRBD2. The receptor was derived from an adult in good health. The material was peripheral blood, obtained on day 0 of AZD1222 vaccination. The CDR3 sequence is CATSGLAGTDTQYF. The CDR3 coding sequence is TGTGCCACCAGTGGACTAGCGGGCACAGATACGCAGTATTTT.